Following are 5 T cell receptor beta chains from one sample sequenced in a study of T cells in localized non-small cell lung cancer. Method: immunoSEQ multiplex PCR; TCRdb's copy keeps in-frame clones and lacks some. This sample carries nearly 25,000 clones, 90% to 95% of them seen once, and the ten largest clones take roughly 2.8%. The input for sequencing was peripheral blood, taken before any cancer treatment. The origin of the receptors is a woman aged 35 to 70 with stage I lung adenocarcinoma.

This chain joins TRBV10-3 and TRBJ2-3; 9 positions agree with TRBD1. Germline assignment: CDR1 ENHRY and CDR2 SYGVKD. This CDR3 contains 15 residues. The trim removed 4 bases at V and 6 bases at J, leaving 8 bases unmatched. CDR3: CAISGTGVPGDTQYF. The CDR3 region has the DNA TGTGCCATCAGTGGGACAGGGGTGCCAGGGGATACGCAGTATTTT.

CDR3 nucleotides: TGTGCCAGCTCGCCGGAGACAGGGTCGGAGACCCAGTACTTC. Translating it yields CASSPETGSETQYF. V and J are TRBV18 and TRBJ2-5; 7 positions agree with TRBD1. With V trimmed by 6 bases and J by 5 bases, 9 bases remained unmatched. Germline loops: CDR1 KGHSH, CDR2 LQKENI. The CDR3 has 14 residues.

The chain links TRBV10-3 to TRBJ2-3; tentative D call: TRBD2 (6 bases). V was trimmed by 11 bases and J by 1 base, leaving 10 bases between them. Germline CDR1 reads ENHRY; CDR2 reads SYGVKD. The CDR3 runs to 12 residues. CDR3 region: CALGTGTDTQYF. CDR3 bases: TGTGCCCTCGGGACTGGCACAGATACGCAGTATTTT.

V gene TRBV5-1 combines with J gene TRBJ2-1, with TRBD1 matching over 8 bases. Trimming cost V 4 bases and J 8 bases; bases outside gene matches: 8. CDR1 and CDR2 from the germline V gene are SGHRS and YFSETQ. The CDR3 is 14 residues long. Here the CDR3 DNA reads TGCGCCAGCAGCCCCCGACAGGGGAGGTATGAGCAGTTCTTC. Its protein product is CASSPRQGRYEQFF.

The genes are TRBV29-1 and TRBJ2-7; D possibly uses TRBD1 or TRBD2 (5 bases each). The germline V gene has CDR1 SQVTM and CDR2 ANQGSEA. This CDR3 comprises 12 residues. Trimming took 7 bases from V and 2 from J, leaving 12 bases between them. DNA for the CDR3: TGCAGCGCCGGGGACCGTGCCTACGAGCAGTACTTC. Translated, it gives CSAGDRAYEQYF.